This entry features one T cell receptor beta chain sequence. Trimming shortened V by 3 bases and J by 4 bases, and 15 bases separated the two germline ends. The germline V gene has CDR1 MNHEY and CDR2 SMNVEV (reference sequence). The length of the CDR3 is 15 residues. Profiled with immunoSEQ multiplex PCR; TCRdb holds only in-frame clones, not every one. This sample yields 270,000 or so clones, of which about 89% are seen a single time; about 8.6% belongs to the top ten. This sample was included in a study of blood T cell repertoires in COVID-19. The receptor comes from a man aged 35 to 55 with active or convalescent COVID-19. Material for sequencing was peripheral blood. V usage is TRBV27 and J usage is TRBJ1-2; TRBD1 is a possible D gene (6 bases). The CDR3 region is CASSLGARGIYGYTF. The CDR3 nucleotides read TGTGCCAGCAGTTTGGGGGCTCGAGGCATCTATGGCTACACCTTC.